This T cell receptor beta chain comes out of a study of shared clonotypes between healthy human individuals. In the study overall: The plates for each donor numbered three CD4 naive, three CD4 memory, two CD8 naive and one CD8 memory.

This CDR3 is built from 14 residues. Trimming shortened V by 5 bases and J by 5 bases, and 12 bases separated the two germline ends. The germline CDR1 and CDR2 sequences are SGHTA and FQGTGA. It was at deep level that the assay was run. The method was immunoSEQ multiplex PCR; TCRdb's version includes in-frame clones alone and lacks a portion of them. The sample lists roughly 2 million clones, approximately 94% occurring once. Naive CD8 cells lacked CD45RO, underwent positive selection for CCR7 and left out terminally differentiated effector memory CD45RA+ cells. Every contributor of samples was a Caucasian grown-up residing in Nashville, Tennessee.

The gene calls are TRBV7-3 and TRBJ2-2; D is unclear. The sequenced sample consisted of naive CD8+ T cells sorted from blood. The origin of this receptor is a man between 18 and 29 years old in good health. CDR3 residues: CASSLLHGTGELFF. CDR3 DNA sequence: TGTGCCAGCAGCCTATTACATGGGACCGGGGAGCTGTTTTTT. Complete variable domain (other parts from reference TRBV7-3 and TRBJ2-2): GAGVSQTPSNKVTEKGKYVELRCDPISGHTALYWYRQSLGQGPEFLIYFQGTGAADDSGLPNDRFFAVRPEGSVSTLKIQRTERGDSAVYLCASSLLHGTGELFFGEGSRLTVL.